Sequencing of this T cell receptor beta chain was carried out in a study of T cells in Graves' hyperthyroidism and ophthalmopathy. Study-level points and caveats: Ophthalmopathy could be told apart from stable hyperthyroidism with a 13 V-J model.

Amplification of TCR beta CDR3 regions used RNA as the template. When the TCR CDR3 underwent first-round RT-PCR, the HTBI primer set was used. TCRdb reanalysed the multiplex PCR reads using MiXCR and keeps one entry per CDR3 protein. Among roughly 750,000 distinct CDR3 sequences listed, 16% were seen once. The CDR3 loop spans 13 amino acids. Per the germline V gene, CDR1 is MNHEY and CDR2 is SVGEGT. Trimming took 6 bases from V and 4 from J, leaving 12 bases between them. This clonotype appeared a few times. Its antigen remains unidentified. Sequenced input: blood. This sequence originates from a man between 18 and 29 years old with Graves' hyperthyroidism. The V call is TRBV6-2 or TRBV6-3, the J call TRBJ1-1, with TRBD1 as a possible D gene (6 bases). The CDR3 coding sequence is TGTGCCAGCAGATATGACAGGCCCACTGAAGCTTTCTTT. This gives the protein CASRYDRPTEAFF.